This record covers a single T cell receptor (beta chain). V was trimmed by 1 base and J by 7 bases, leaving 11 bases between them. Per the germline V gene, CDR1 is SGHNT and CDR2 is YYREEE (reference sequence). CDR3 size: 14 residues. TCRdb keeps only in-frame clones here, not all; method: immunoSEQ multiplex PCR. The table lists about 50,000 clones, more than 70% of them singletons, with less than 35% in the top ten. This specimen comes from a study of lymphopenia after photon versus proton radiotherapy. The receptor comes from a man aged 50-59 years with gastric cancer. The chain joins TRBV5-4 to TRBJ1-4; no reliable D call. The sample was peripheral blood, taken from a patient treated with photon-based radiotherapy. The CDR3: CASSLLGGSEKLFF. The DNA for the CDR3 is TGTGCCAGCAGCTTGTTGGGAGGAAGTGAAAAACTGTTTTTT.